Listed below are T cell receptor beta chains from one sample, sequenced in a study of T cell responses to AZD1222 COVID-19 vaccine. Produced via immunoSEQ multiplex PCR; TCRdb's table is partial and in-frame only. The table lists fewer than 85,000 clones, around 90% of them singletons. Material: peripheral blood, obtained 28 days after the second dose of the MenACWY control vaccine. These receptor sequences come from an adult who received the MenACWY meningococcal vaccine as a control. The CDR3 runs from the conserved cysteine through the conserved F or W. Each record gives: clone size, D gene, J gene, V gene, CDR3 protein. A D gene is named only where the DNA matches it firmly. Clone size is shown for a subset of rows, as once, few, many or a class of expanded clone.

- TRBD2 TRBJ2-2 TRBV27 CASSFAGGTGELFF
once - TRBJ1-2 TRBV9 CASTSEGARTYGYTF
few - TRBJ1-2 TRBV28 CASRSQGVNLYGYTF
once - TRBJ2-3 TRBV29-1 CSVVSLYSSTDTQYF
- - TRBJ1-1 TRBV5-1 CASSFSSMNTEAFF
- TRBD2 TRBJ2-1 TRBV19 CASSIVLGLADNEQFF
few - TRBJ2-2 TRBV3-1/TRBV3-2 CASSQGILRELFF
- TRBD1 TRBJ2-7 TRBV29-1 CSVETGTKQYF
- - TRBJ1-1 TRBV2 CAQSPGNTEAFF
- - TRBJ1-2 TRBV14 CASSLGRNYGYTF
- - TRBJ1-6 TRBV2 CASRAQAGSDNSPLHF